A selection of T cell receptor beta chains follows, all from one sample in a study of blood T cells in healthy people across ages. TCRdb passed the 5' RACE reads through MiXCR, listing each CDR3 protein once. The sample includes roughly 1,300,000 distinct CDR3 sequences, around 59% of them seen just once. The source material was blood. The receptors were gathered from a man aged 18 to 30 in good health. Each CDR3 is given with its conserved first and last residue. Each record gives: V gene, clone size, J gene, D gene, CDR3 protein, CDR3 DNA. D genes are given only for firm matches. Clone size is stated in some rows and not others, as once, few, many or a class when expanded.

v_gene: TRBV4-2
abundance: -
j_gene: TRBJ2-1
d_gene: -
CDR3aa: CASSQGGDNSYNEQFF
CDR3nt: TGTGCCAGCAGCCAAGGCGGTGATAACTCCTACAATGAGCAGTTCTTC

v_gene: TRBV4-1
abundance: -
j_gene: TRBJ2-1
d_gene: -
CDR3aa: CASKLSGLGSYNEQFF
CDR3nt: TGCGCCAGCAAACTATCGGGACTGGGCTCCTACAATGAGCAGTTCTTC

v_gene: TRBV29-1
abundance: -
j_gene: TRBJ2-6
d_gene: -
CDR3aa: CSVVGDSPGANVLTF
CDR3nt: TGCAGCGTTGTTGGGGATTCCCCTGGGGCCAACGTCCTGACTTTC

v_gene: TRBV28
abundance: -
j_gene: TRBJ1-4
d_gene: -
CDR3aa: CASIRRGTLNEKLFF
CDR3nt: TGTGCCAGCATACGGCGGGGCACCCTTAATGAAAAACTGTTTTTT

v_gene: TRBV5-1
abundance: -
j_gene: TRBJ1-4
d_gene: TRBD1
CDR3aa: CASSSKDRGNEKLFF
CDR3nt: TGCGCCAGCAGCTCCAAGGACAGGGGCAATGAAAAACTGTTTTTT

v_gene: TRBV5-1
abundance: -
j_gene: TRBJ1-2
d_gene: TRBD1
CDR3aa: CASSPGTGDPYGYTF
CDR3nt: TGCGCCAGCAGCCCCGGGACAGGGGATCCCTATGGCTACACCTTC

v_gene: TRBV24-1
abundance: -
j_gene: TRBJ2-1
d_gene: -
CDR3aa: CATSGRGASGNNEQFF
CDR3nt: TGTGCCACCAGTGGGAGGGGGGCTAGCGGCAACAATGAGCAGTTCTTC

v_gene: TRBV7-2
abundance: -
j_gene: TRBJ2-7
d_gene: -
CDR3aa: CASVSLSQPREQYF
CDR3nt: TGTGCCAGCGTTTCGTTATCGCAACCTAGGGAGCAGTACTTC

v_gene: TRBV29-1
abundance: few
j_gene: TRBJ2-3
d_gene: TRBD2
CDR3aa: CSVGPSGRGETQYF
CDR3nt: TGCAGCGTGGGGCCCAGCGGGAGGGGAGAGACCCAGTATTTT

v_gene: TRBV9
abundance: -
j_gene: TRBJ2-4
d_gene: -
CDR3aa: CASSGGPDPGSAQYF
CDR3nt: TGTGCCAGCAGCGGGGGCCCAGACCCAGGGTCGGCTCAGTACTTC

v_gene: TRBV12-3/TRBV12-4
abundance: few
j_gene: TRBJ2-5
d_gene: -
CDR3aa: CASSPGTSNGWYF
CDR3nt: TGTGCCAGCAGTCCCGGGACGTCAAACGGGTGGTACTTC

v_gene: TRBV20-1
abundance: few
j_gene: TRBJ2-7
d_gene: TRBD1
CDR3aa: CSASGQGLVYEQYF
CDR3nt: TGCAGTGCTAGTGGACAGGGTTTAGTCTACGAGCAGTACTTC

v_gene: TRBV13
abundance: -
j_gene: TRBJ2-7
d_gene: -
CDR3aa: CASRLMGAADEQYF
CDR3nt: TGTGCCAGCAGACTCATGGGGGCGGCGGACGAGCAGTACTTC

v_gene: TRBV5-1
abundance: -
j_gene: TRBJ1-1
d_gene: -
CDR3aa: CASSLDLQNTEAFF
CDR3nt: TGCGCCAGCAGCTTGGATCTACAAAACACTGAAGCTTTCTTT

v_gene: TRBV6-1
abundance: -
j_gene: TRBJ2-7
d_gene: TRBD2
CDR3aa: CASRTGTSGRALWEQYF
CDR3nt: TGTGCCAGCAGAACCGGGACTAGCGGGAGGGCCCTCTGGGAGCAGTACTTC

v_gene: TRBV6-2/TRBV6-3
abundance: -
j_gene: TRBJ1-1
d_gene: -
CDR3aa: CASSYTAGRNLNTEAFF
CDR3nt: TGTGCCAGCAGTTACACCGCGGGGAGGAACTTGAACACTGAAGCTTTCTTT

v_gene: TRBV4-2
abundance: -
j_gene: TRBJ2-4
d_gene: -
CDR3aa: CASSQGRGSTKNIQYF
CDR3nt: TGTGCCAGCAGCCAAGGAAGGGGGTCTACCAAAAACATTCAGTACTTC

v_gene: TRBV29-1
abundance: once
j_gene: TRBJ2-7
d_gene: TRBD2
CDR3aa: CSVEPLAGRRDEQYF
CDR3nt: TGCAGCGTTGAACCTTTAGCGGGGAGGAGGGACGAGCAGTACTTC

v_gene: TRBV6-4
abundance: -
j_gene: TRBJ1-2
d_gene: -
CDR3aa: CASSDLGVGYTF
CDR3nt: TGTGCCAGCAGTGATCTCGGCGTCGGCTACACCTTC

v_gene: TRBV3-1
abundance: -
j_gene: TRBJ2-3
d_gene: -
CDR3aa: CASSQNFQEFTDTQYF
CDR3nt: TGTGCCAGCAGCCAAAATTTTCAGGAGTTCACAGATACGCAGTATTTT

v_gene: TRBV7-2
abundance: -
j_gene: TRBJ2-1
d_gene: TRBD2
CDR3aa: CASSPPPAGVVDEQFF
CDR3nt: TGTGCCAGCAGCCCCCCCCCAGCGGGAGTCGTCGATGAGCAGTTCTTC

v_gene: TRBV20-1
abundance: -
j_gene: TRBJ2-7
d_gene: TRBD1
CDR3aa: CSAAGQGVGEQYF
CDR3nt: TGCAGTGCTGCCGGACAGGGGGTCGGCGAGCAGTACTTC

v_gene: TRBV6-5
abundance: few
j_gene: TRBJ2-5
d_gene: -
CDR3aa: CASSYSSNEQYF
CDR3nt: TGTGCCAGCAGTTATTCCTCTAATGAGCAGTACTTC

v_gene: TRBV24-1
abundance: -
j_gene: TRBJ1-1
d_gene: -
CDR3aa: CATRRQDTEAFF
CDR3nt: TGTGCCACCAGAAGGCAGGACACTGAAGCTTTCTTT

v_gene: TRBV7-2
abundance: -
j_gene: TRBJ2-5
d_gene: -
CDR3aa: CASSPWTAGTLKTQYF
CDR3nt: TGTGCCAGCAGTCCTTGGACCGCCGGGACTCTGAAGACCCAGTACTTC

v_gene: TRBV6-4
abundance: few
j_gene: TRBJ1-5
d_gene: -
CDR3aa: CASSPGEYQPQHF
CDR3nt: TGTGCCAGCAGCCCCGGAGAGTATCAGCCCCAGCATTTT

v_gene: TRBV29-1
abundance: -
j_gene: TRBJ2-2
d_gene: -
CDR3aa: CSVTGPKPNTGELFF
CDR3nt: TGCAGCGTGACAGGTCCGAAACCGAACACCGGGGAGCTGTTTTTT

v_gene: TRBV12-3/TRBV12-4
abundance: -
j_gene: TRBJ1-2
d_gene: TRBD1
CDR3aa: CASSATGTVAGYTF
CDR3nt: TGTGCCAGCAGTGCAACCGGGACAGTTGCTGGCTACACCTTC

v_gene: TRBV7-9
abundance: -
j_gene: TRBJ2-7
d_gene: -
CDR3aa: CASSPDIQTRAYEQYF
CDR3nt: TGTGCCAGCAGCCCCGATATTCAAACCAGGGCCTACGAGCAGTACTTC

v_gene: TRBV6-2/TRBV6-3
abundance: -
j_gene: TRBJ2-2
d_gene: -
CDR3aa: CASSLAGRNTGELFF
CDR3nt: TGTGCCAGCAGTTTGGCGGGACGAAATACCGGGGAGCTGTTTTTT

v_gene: TRBV4-1
abundance: -
j_gene: TRBJ2-5
d_gene: -
CDR3aa: CASSQEWAGPQKTQYF
CDR3nt: TGCGCCAGCAGCCAAGAATGGGCGGGCCCTCAAAAGACCCAGTACTTC

v_gene: TRBV6-5
abundance: -
j_gene: TRBJ2-3
d_gene: -
CDR3aa: CASSYSRADTQYF
CDR3nt: TGTGCCAGCAGTTACTCGAGGGCGGACACGCAGTATTTT

v_gene: TRBV12-3/TRBV12-4
abundance: many
j_gene: TRBJ1-5
d_gene: -
CDR3aa: CASSLSGSNQPQHF
CDR3nt: TGTGCCAGCAGTTTAAGTGGGAGCAATCAGCCCCAGCATTTT

v_gene: TRBV29-1
abundance: few
j_gene: TRBJ2-2
d_gene: TRBD1
CDR3aa: CSVVSRTGITGELFF
CDR3nt: TGCAGCGTTGTGTCGCGGACAGGAATCACCGGGGAGCTGTTTTTT

v_gene: TRBV29-1
abundance: -
j_gene: TRBJ1-1
d_gene: -
CDR3aa: CSVPNPGAGTLYEAFF
CDR3nt: TGCAGCGTACCAAACCCGGGGGCAGGAACACTATACGAAGCTTTCTTT

v_gene: TRBV4-1
abundance: -
j_gene: TRBJ2-2
d_gene: -
CDR3aa: CASKKLQPNTGELFF
CDR3nt: TGCGCCAGCAAGAAACTTCAACCGAACACCGGGGAGCTGTTTTTT